A selection of T cell receptor beta chains follows, all from one sample in a study of lymphopenia after photon versus proton radiotherapy. Data came from immunoSEQ multiplex PCR; TCRdb stores just in-frame clones and leaves some out. This repertoire shows some 45,000 clones, about 80% found once; its top ten account for about 24%. The sequences come from peripheral blood, collected from a patient treated with proton-based radiotherapy. The receptors come from a woman in her sixties or seventies with pancreatic cancer. Both conserved end residues are part of each CDR3.

TRBJ2-3 | TRBV9 | CASSHWDGTGGTDTQYF
TRBJ2-5 | TRBV27 | CASSFDSGAVRTSEQYF
TRBJ1-1 | TRBV5-4 | CASSHGQGTLNTEAFF
TRBJ2-7 | TRBV6-5 | CASSSRVVPEQYF
TRBJ2-4 | TRBV11-3 | CASSLSGHPGAKNIQYF
TRBJ2-7 | TRBV28 | CASSFVLDRGFSYEQYF
TRBJ2-7 | TRBV19 | CASMTSGSGSGEQYF
TRBJ2-2 | TRBV6-5 | CASSSGQGNTGELFF
TRBJ1-3 | TRBV7-8 | CASSLVGEPGNTIYF
TRBJ2-7 | TRBV19 | CASTFTQGSKEQYF
TRBJ2-2 | TRBV18 | CASSQEDRNGELFF
TRBJ2-1 | TRBV7-9 | CASSPGLAADNEQFF
TRBJ2-3 | TRBV7-9 | CASSLVDRVNGYF
TRBJ2-1 | TRBV28 | CASSPPLRTNEQFF
TRBJ2-7 | TRBV28 | CASSFLYYEQYF
TRBJ1-1 | TRBV11-1 | CASSLEGQQPGTEAFF
TRBJ2-7 | TRBV27 | CASSLFPSARPIEQYF
TRBJ2-7 | TRBV30 | CAWSRDRASYEQYF
TRBJ2-5 | TRBV4-3 | CASSPGGSGRAGGGETQYF
TRBJ2-7 | TRBV15 | CATSRESSGRYEQYF
TRBJ2-7 | TRBV28 | CASSLVGGGMEQYF
TRBJ1-1 | TRBV7-9 | CASSLNSRQGGRGITEAFF
TRBJ1-6 | TRBV4-1 | CASSQEGNINSPLHF
TRBJ1-1 | TRBV18 | CASSPLGQNTEAFF
TRBJ2-1 | TRBV7-6 | CASSLRESYNEQFF
TRBJ2-1 | TRBV9 | CASSSTGQGLTYNEQFF
TRBJ2-1 | TRBV11-2 | CASSPRQGRSYNEQFF
TRBJ1-2 | TRBV4-3 | CASSQDRQGVLGYTF
TRBJ2-3 | TRBV5-1 | CASSLVPPGMAASTDTQYF
TRBJ2-2 | TRBV4-3 | CASSPHRGPGELFF
TRBJ2-6 | TRBV28 | CASSSTLGAGSSGANVLTF
TRBJ1-1 | TRBV28 | CASSSTENTEAFF
TRBJ2-1 | TRBV2 | CASKSWRDRSYNEQFF
NA | TRBV27 | CASSTDRTLARSEQYF
TRBJ2-1 | TRBV6-6 | CASSYPPDDSYNEQFF
TRBJ1-3 | TRBV11-3 | CASSWTGVGTIYF
TRBJ2-3 | TRBV6-5 | CASSYSASGADTQYF
TRBJ1-2 | TRBV30 | CAWSGANWGYTF
TRBJ2-7 | TRBV2 | CASKLGGANSGEQYF
TRBJ2-2 | TRBV4-2 | CASSHFSSLADPTGELFF
TRBJ2-3 | TRBV12-5 | CASGLVAGQLTDTQYF
TRBJ1-6 | TRBV7-2 | CASSLRTGEFNSPLHF
TRBJ2-7 | TRBV7-2 | CASSFQQLPGTGLNF
TRBJ1-2 | TRBV15 | CATSPDLTDNYGYTF
TRBJ1-4 | TRBV6-1 | CASSEAPPGTNEKLFF